Below are 13 T cell receptor beta chains sequenced from a single sample in a study of blood T cell repertoires in COVID-19 (TCRdb year 2020). The library was made by the immunoSEQ multiplex PCR assay. The table comes from immuneACCESS by way of TCRdb, which keeps in-frame sequences with V and J called. Part of the clones is missing from these tables; in studies checked, under half for an unresolved V gene and the rest for unknown reasons. Across this sample there are around 300,000 clones, with more than 70% seen only once. The top ten hold 2.5% to 3.5% of the sample. The material sequenced was peripheral blood. The origin of the receptors is a man aged 30 to 39 with active or convalescent COVID-19.

The rearrangement uses TRBV30 and TRBJ2-2, with 8 positions matching TRBD2. Germline loops: CDR1 GTSNPN, CDR2 SVGIG (reference sequence). The ends lost 2 bases at V and 4 bases at J; junction bases unmatched: 9. The CDR3 length is 16 residues. CDR3 amino acids: CAWSRGTRGGTGELFF. In DNA, the CDR3 is TGTGCCTGGAGTCGCGGGACCCGGGGGGGCACCGGGGAGCTGTTTTTT.

This rearrangement joins TRBV6-4 to TRBJ2-1, with 9 bases fitting TRBD2. With 4 bases clipped from V and 0 bases from J, the junction kept 4 bases outside the gene matches. There are 16 residues in the CDR3. Per the germline V gene, CDR1 is MRHNA and CDR2 is SNTAGT. The CDR3 loop reads CASSVLAGSSYNEQFF. The CDR3 region has the DNA TGTGCCAGCAGTGTTCTAGCGGGGAGCTCCTACAATGAGCAGTTCTTC.

The chain employs TRBV9 and TRBJ1-2; 9 bases are shared with TRBD1. This CDR3 comprises 16 residues. Germline V gene sequence: CDR1 SGDLS, CDR2 YYNGEE. V lost 0 bases and J lost 4; bases outside the gene matches: 7. DNA for the CDR3: TGTGCCAGCAGCGTAGGCCCGGGACAGGGTGGCTATGGCTACACCTTC. Encoded protein: CASSVGPGQGGYGYTF.

The table lists this clone with a few counts. The V and J genes are TRBV11-1 and TRBJ2-7, with 11 bases lining up with TRBD2. The trim removed 4 bases at V and 0 bases at J, leaving 5 bases unmatched. The CDR3 has 16 residues. Germline V gives CDR1 SGHAT, CDR2 FQDESV (reference sequence). CDR3 coding DNA: TGTGCCAGCAGCTCGCCGGGACTAGCGGCCTCCTACGAGCAGTACTTC. This gives the protein CASSSPGLAASYEQYF. The complete variable domain, with remaining parts taken from reference TRBV11-1 and TRBJ2-7, reads EAEVAQSPRYKITEKSQAVAFWCDPISGHATLYWYRQILGQGPELLVQFQDESVVDDSQLPKDRFSAERLKGVDSTLKIQPAELGDSAMYLCASSSPGLAASYEQYFGPGTRLTVT.

The V gene is TRBV29-1, the J gene TRBJ2-7; D possibly corresponds to TRBD2 (5 bases). V lost 7 bases, J lost 6 bases, and 13 bases lay in between. The germline V gene encodes CDR1 SQVTM and CDR2 ANQGSEA. The CDR3 sequence is 11 residues long. CDR3 nucleotides: TGCAGCGGGACTGTTTTCTCCGAGCAGTACTTC. This codes for CSGTVFSEQYF.

The chain has TRBV28 and TRBJ1-1, with TRBD1 identical over 7 bases. The germline CDR1 and CDR2 sequences are MDHEN and SYDVKM. The CDR3 contains 11 residues. The ends lost 6 bases at V and 11 bases at J; junction bases unmatched: 6. The DNA of the CDR3 is TGTGCCAGCAGCCGAGACAGGGCGGCTTTCTTT. It yields the protein CASSRDRAAFF.

This clone was found a few times. J is TRBJ2-2 and V is TRBV9; TRBD2 aligns across 7 bases. Germline V gene data show CDR1 as SGDLS and CDR2 as YYNGEE. With 4 bases clipped from V and 4 bases from J, the junction kept 4 bases outside the gene matches. The CDR3 consists of 14 residues. The CDR3 region has the DNA TGTGCCAGCAGCCTCGGGACTACCACCGGGGAGCTGTTTTTT. Translated, it gives CASSLGTTTGELFF.

This clone was seen more than once but under ten times. V gene TRBV7-9 combines with J gene TRBJ2-5; 7 nucleotides line up with TRBD1. CDR3 length equals 15 residues. Germline V gene sequence: CDR1 SEHNR, CDR2 FQNEAQ (reference sequence). J gave up 2 bases and V 5 bases, and 8 bases lay outside the gene matches. CDR3 sequence: CASSDRASGQETQYF. The CDR3 nucleotides are TGTGCCAGCAGCGACAGGGCTTCCGGTCAAGAGACCCAGTACTTC.

The chain combines TRBV6-5 with TRBJ1-1, with D unresolved. CDR1 and CDR2 (germline): MNHEY, SVGAGI. Trimming took off 6 bases at V and 7 bases at J, with 9 bases between the two ends. CDR3 length equals 11 residues. The CDR3 spells CASREELEAFF. The DNA for the CDR3 is TGTGCCAGCAGGGAGGAGCTTGAAGCTTTCTTT.

The rearrangement joins TRBV3-1 (or the pseudogene TRBV3-2) to TRBJ1-3, with D unresolved. The V gene lost 2 bases and the J gene lost 8 bases, with 7 bases spanning the gap. The CDR3 extends over 12 amino acids. CDR1 is LGHDT, CDR2 YNNKEL, per germline (reference sequence). CDR3 sequence (DNA): TGTGCCAGCAGCCAACCACAGCACACCATATATTTT. The encoded protein is CASSQPQHTIYF.

The V and J genes are TRBV7-3 and TRBJ1-2; TRBD1 agrees at 7 bases. Per the germline V gene, CDR1 is SGHTA and CDR2 is FQGTGA. Trimming at V came to 4 bases and at J to 8 bases, leaving 7 bases not matched to a gene. The CDR3 sequence is 13 residues long. The CDR3 here is CASSSYTGEGYTF. The DNA of the CDR3 is TGTGCCAGCAGCTCCTATACAGGGGAGGGCTACACCTTC.

This clone was observed a few times. V gene TRBV9 combines with J gene TRBJ1-5; 7 nucleotides agree with TRBD1. The CDR3 length is 17 residues. Per germline, CDR1 SGDLS and CDR2 YYNGEE. V was pared by 4 bases and J by 0 bases, with 10 bases of the junction left unmatched. For the CDR3, the DNA is TGTGCCAGCAGCCCCCGCCAGGGGGACAATAGCAATCAGCCCCAGCATTTT. It encodes CASSPRQGDNSNQPQHF.

J is TRBJ2-2 and V is TRBV4-1, with D tentatively TRBD2 (6 bases). V dropped 0 bases and J dropped 4 bases, with 9 bases sitting between them. This CDR3 has 15 amino acids. Germline V CDR1 and CDR2: MGHRA, YSYEKL. CDR3: CASSQEGGATGELFF. In DNA, the CDR3 is TGCGCCAGCAGCCAAGAAGGCGGGGCCACCGGGGAGCTGTTTTTT.